This T cell receptor beta chain was sequenced during a study of T-cell memory formation after mild COVID-19. Overall study context: TCR clusters were mostly confined to one donor each.

CDR1 and CDR2 from the germline V gene are SGHDN and FVKESK. V shed 3 bases and J shed 6 bases, with 12 bases lying between them. This CDR3 is built from 14 residues. Each CDR3 protein gets one entry after TCRdb re-called the 5' RACE reads with MiXCR. The sample holds roughly 190,000 distinct CDR3 sequences, roughly 27% seen once. Regarding this clonotype: Antigen specificity is unknown.

General study results and limits: SARS-CoV-2 specificity of second-wave clones peaking day 37 was unconfirmed. CD4+ contracting clones were mainly CM and EM; CD8+ ones, EMRA.

The receptor's source is an adult woman who had mild COVID-19 (a few samples of this study predate the infection). Cell type and time point are not known. The sequenced sample was PBMCs or a T cell subset sorted from them (not recorded which). The chain recombines TRBV14 with TRBJ2-1; D unclear. The DNA of the CDR3 is TGTGCCAGCAGCCACCTTCAAGAAATCAATGAGCAGTTCTTC. Amino acids: CASSHLQEINEQFF.